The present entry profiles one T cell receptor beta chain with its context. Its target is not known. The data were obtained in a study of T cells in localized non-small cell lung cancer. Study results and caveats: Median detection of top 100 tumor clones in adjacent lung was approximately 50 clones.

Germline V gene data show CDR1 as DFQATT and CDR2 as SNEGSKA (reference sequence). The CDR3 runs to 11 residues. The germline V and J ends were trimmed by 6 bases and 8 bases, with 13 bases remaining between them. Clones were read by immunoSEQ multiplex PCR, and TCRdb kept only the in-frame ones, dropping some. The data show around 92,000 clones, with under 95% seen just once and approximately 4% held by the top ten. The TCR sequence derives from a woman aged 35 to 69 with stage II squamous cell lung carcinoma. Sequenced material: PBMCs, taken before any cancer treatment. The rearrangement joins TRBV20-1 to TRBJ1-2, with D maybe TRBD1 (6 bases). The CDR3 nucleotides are TGCAGTGCCCAGGGGTTGGGAGGCTACACCTTC. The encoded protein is CSAQGLGGYTF.